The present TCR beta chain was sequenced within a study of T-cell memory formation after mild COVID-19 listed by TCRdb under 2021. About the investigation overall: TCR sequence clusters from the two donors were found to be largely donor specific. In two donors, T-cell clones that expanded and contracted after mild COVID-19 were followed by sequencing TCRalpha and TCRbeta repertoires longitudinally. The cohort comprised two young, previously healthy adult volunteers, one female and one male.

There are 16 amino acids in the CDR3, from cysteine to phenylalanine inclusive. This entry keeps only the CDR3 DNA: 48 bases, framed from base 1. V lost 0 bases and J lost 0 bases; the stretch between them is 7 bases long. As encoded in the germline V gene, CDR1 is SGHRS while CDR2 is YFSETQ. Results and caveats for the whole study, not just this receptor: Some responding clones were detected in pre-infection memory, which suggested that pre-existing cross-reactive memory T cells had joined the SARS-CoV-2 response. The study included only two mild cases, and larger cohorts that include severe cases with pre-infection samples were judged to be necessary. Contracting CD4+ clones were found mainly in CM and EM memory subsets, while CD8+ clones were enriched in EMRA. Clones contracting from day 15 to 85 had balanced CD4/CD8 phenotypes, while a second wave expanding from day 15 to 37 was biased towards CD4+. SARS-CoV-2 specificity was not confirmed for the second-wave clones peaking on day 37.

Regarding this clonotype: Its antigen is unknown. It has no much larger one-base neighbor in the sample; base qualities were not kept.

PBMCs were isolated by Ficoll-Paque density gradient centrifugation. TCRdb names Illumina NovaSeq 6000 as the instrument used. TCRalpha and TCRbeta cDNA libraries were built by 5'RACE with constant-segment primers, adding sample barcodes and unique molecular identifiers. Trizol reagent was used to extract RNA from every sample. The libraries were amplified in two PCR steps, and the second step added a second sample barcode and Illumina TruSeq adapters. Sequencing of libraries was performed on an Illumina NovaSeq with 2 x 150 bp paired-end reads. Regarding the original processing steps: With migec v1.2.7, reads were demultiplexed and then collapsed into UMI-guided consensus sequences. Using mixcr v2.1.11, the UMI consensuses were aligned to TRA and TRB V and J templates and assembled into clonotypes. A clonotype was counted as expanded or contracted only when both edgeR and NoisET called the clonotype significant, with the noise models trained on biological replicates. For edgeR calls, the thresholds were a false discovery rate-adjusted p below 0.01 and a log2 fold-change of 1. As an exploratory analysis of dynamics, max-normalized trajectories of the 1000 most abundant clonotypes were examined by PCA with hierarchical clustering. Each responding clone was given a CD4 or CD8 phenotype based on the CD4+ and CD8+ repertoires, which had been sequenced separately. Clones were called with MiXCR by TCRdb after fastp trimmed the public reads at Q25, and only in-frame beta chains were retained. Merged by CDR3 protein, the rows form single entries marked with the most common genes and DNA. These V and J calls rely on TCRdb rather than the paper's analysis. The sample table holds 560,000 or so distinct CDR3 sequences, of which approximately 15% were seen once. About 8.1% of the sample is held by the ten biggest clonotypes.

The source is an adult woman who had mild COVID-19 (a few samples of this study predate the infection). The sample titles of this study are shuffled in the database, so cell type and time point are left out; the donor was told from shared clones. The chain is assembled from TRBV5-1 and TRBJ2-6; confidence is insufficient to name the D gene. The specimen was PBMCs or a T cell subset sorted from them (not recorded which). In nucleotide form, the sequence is TGCGCCAGCAGCTTGGATGTCCGCTCTGGGGCCAACGTCCTGACTTTC. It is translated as CASSLDVRSGANVLTF. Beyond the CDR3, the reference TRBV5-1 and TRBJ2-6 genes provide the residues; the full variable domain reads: KAGVTQTPRYLIKTRGQQVTLSCSPISGHRSVSWYQQTPGQGLQFLFEYFSETQRNKGNFPGRFSGRQFSNSRSEMNVSTLELGDSALYLCASSLDVRSGANVLTFGAGSRLTVL.